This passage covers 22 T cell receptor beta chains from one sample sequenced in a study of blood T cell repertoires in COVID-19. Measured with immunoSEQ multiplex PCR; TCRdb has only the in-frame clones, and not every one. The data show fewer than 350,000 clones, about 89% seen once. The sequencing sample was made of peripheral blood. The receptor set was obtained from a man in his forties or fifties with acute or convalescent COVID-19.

Here the CDR3 reads CAPTDSLFNSPLHF. The DNA for the CDR3 is TGTGCCCCTACAGATTCCCTATTTAATTCACCCCTCCACTTT. The chain carries TRBV19 and TRBJ1-6, with no clear D. Trimming pared 11 bases from V and 6 bases from J, leaving 17 bases between. Germline lookup yields CDR1 LNHDA and CDR2 SQIVND (reference sequence). The CDR3 is 14 amino acids.

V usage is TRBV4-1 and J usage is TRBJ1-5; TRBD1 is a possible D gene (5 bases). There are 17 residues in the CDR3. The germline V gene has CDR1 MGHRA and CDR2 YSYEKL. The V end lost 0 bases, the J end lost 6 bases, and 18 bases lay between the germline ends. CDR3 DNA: TGCGCCAGCAGCCAAGAGAACAGTCGGACAAGGGGTCAGCCCCAGCATTTT. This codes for CASSQENSRTRGQPQHF.

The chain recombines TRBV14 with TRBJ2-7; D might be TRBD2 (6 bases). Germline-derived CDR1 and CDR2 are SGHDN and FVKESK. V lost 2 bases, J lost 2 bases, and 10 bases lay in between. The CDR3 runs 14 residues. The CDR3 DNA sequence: TGTGCCAGCAGCCAACGGAGGAGGGCCTACGAGCAGTACTTC. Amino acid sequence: CASSQRRRAYEQYF.

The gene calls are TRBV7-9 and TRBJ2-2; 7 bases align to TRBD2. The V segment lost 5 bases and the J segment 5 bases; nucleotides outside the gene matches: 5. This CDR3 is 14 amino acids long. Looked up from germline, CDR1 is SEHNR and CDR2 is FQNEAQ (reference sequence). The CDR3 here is CASSPGLSTGELFF. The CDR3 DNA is TGTGCCAGCAGCCCGGGACTATCTACCGGGGAGCTGTTTTTT.

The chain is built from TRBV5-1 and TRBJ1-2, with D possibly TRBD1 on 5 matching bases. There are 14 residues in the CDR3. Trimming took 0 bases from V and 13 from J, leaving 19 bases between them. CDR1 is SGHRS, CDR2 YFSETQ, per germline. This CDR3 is CASSLGGRESGRTF. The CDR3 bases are TGCGCCAGCAGCTTGGGTGGCAGGGAATCAGGTCGCACCTTC. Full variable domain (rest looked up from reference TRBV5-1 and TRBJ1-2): KAGVTQTPRYLIKTRGQQVTLSCSPISGHRSVSWYQQTPGQGLQFLFEYFSETQRNKGNFPGRFSGRQFSNSRSEMNVSTLELGDSALYLCASSLGGRESGRTFGSGTRLTVV.

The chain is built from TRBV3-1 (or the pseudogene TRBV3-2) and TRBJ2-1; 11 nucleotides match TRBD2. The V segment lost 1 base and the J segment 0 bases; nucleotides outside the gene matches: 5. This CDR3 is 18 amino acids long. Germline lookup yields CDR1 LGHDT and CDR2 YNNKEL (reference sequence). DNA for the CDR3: TGTGCCAGCAGCCAAGTGATAGCGGGGGGGAGCTCCTACAATGAGCAGTTCTTC. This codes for CASSQVIAGGSSYNEQFF.

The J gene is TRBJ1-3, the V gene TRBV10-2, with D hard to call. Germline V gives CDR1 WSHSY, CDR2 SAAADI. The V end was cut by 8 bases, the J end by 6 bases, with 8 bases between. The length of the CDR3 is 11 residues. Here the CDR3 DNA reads TGCGCCAGCCTCTCAGAAAACACCATATATTTT. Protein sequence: CASLSENTIYF.

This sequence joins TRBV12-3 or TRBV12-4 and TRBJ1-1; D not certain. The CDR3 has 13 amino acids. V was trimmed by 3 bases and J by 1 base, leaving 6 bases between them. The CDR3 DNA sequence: TGTGCCAGCAGTTTTACTTCGAACACTGAAGCTTTCTTT. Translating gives CASSFTSNTEAFF.

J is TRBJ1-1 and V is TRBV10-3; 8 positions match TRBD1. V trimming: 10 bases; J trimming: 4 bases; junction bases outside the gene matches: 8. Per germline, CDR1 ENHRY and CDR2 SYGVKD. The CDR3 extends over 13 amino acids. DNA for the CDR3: TGTGCCACCATCGGACAGGGCTTCACTGAAGCTTTCTTT. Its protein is CATIGQGFTEAFF.

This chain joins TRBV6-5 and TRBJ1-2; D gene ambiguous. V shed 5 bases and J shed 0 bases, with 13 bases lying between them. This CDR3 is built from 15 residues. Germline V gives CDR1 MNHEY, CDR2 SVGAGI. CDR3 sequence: CASSPGFASNYGYTF. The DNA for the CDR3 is TGTGCCAGCAGTCCGGGGTTTGCCTCTAACTATGGCTACACCTTC.

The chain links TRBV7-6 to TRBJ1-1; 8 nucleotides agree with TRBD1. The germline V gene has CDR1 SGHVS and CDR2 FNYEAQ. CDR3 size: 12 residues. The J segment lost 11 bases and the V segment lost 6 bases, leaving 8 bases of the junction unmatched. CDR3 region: CASRGQGARAFF. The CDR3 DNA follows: TGTGCCAGCAGGGGGCAGGGGGCAAGGGCTTTCTTT.

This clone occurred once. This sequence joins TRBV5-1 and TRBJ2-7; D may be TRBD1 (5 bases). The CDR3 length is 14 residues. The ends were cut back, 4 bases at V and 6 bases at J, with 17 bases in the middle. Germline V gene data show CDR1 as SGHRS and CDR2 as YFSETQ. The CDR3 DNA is TGCGCCAGCAGCAGTACAGGAGTAGGTTCCGAGCAGTACTTC. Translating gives CASSSTGVGSEQYF.

CDR3 loop: CATSRSRQVRAYEQYF. DNA for the CDR3: TGTGCCACCAGCAGATCCAGACAGGTACGGGCCTACGAGCAGTACTTC. V and J are TRBV15 and TRBJ2-7; possible D gene TRBD1, 6 bases. Germline-derived CDR1 and CDR2 are LNHNV and YYDKDF (reference sequence). The CDR3 consists of 16 residues. Trimming left V 2 bases short and J 2 bases short, with 16 bases between. Full variable domain (outside the CDR3, taken from reference TRBV15 and TRBJ2-7): DAMVIQNPRYQVTQFGKPVTLSCSQTLNHNVMYWYQQKSSQAPKLLFHYYDKDFNNEADTPDNFQSRRPNTSFCFLDIRSPGLGDTAMYLCATSRSRQVRAYEQYFGPGTRLTVT.

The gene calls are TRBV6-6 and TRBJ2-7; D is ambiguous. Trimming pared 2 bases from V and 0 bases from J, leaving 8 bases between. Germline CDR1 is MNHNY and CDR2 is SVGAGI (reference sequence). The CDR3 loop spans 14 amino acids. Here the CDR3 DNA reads TGTGCCAGCAGTTACCTAGGCCTCTCCTACGAGCAGTACTTC. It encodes CASSYLGLSYEQYF.

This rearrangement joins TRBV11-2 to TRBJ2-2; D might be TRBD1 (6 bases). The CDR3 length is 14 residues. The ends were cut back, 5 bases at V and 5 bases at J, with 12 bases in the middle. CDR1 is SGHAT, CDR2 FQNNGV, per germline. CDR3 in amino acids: CASSLNRVTGELFF. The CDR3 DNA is TGTGCCAGCAGCCTGAACAGGGTTACCGGGGAGCTGTTTTTT.

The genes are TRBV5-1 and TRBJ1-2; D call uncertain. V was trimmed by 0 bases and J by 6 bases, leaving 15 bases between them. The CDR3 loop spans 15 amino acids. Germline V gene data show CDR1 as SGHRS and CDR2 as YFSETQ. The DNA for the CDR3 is TGCGCCAGCAGCTTGGGGCTCTGGCAGGCCAATGGCTACACCTTC. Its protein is CASSLGLWQANGYTF.

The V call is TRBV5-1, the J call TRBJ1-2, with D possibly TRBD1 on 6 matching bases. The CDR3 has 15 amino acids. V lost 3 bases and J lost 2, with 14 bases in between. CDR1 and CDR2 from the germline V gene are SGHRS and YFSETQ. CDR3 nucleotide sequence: TGCGCCAGCAGCTATACGACAGGCGACAACTATGGCTACACCTTC. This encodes CASSYTTGDNYGYTF. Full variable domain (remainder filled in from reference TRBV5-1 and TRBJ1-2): KAGVTQTPRYLIKTRGQQVTLSCSPISGHRSVSWYQQTPGQGLQFLFEYFSETQRNKGNFPGRFSGRQFSNSRSEMNVSTLELGDSALYLCASSYTTGDNYGYTFGSGTRLTVV.

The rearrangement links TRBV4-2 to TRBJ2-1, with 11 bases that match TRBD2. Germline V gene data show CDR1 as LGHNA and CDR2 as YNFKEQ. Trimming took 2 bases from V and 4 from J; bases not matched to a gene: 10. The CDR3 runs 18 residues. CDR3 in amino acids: CASSQRSLAGGLYNEQFF. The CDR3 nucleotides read TGTGCCAGCAGCCAACGTTCGCTAGCGGGGGGATTATACAATGAGCAGTTCTTC.

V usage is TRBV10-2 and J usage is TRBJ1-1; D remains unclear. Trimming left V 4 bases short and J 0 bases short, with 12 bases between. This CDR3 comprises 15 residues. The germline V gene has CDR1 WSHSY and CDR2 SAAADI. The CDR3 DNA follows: TGCGCCAGCAGTGGTCTGGGCAGTCTGAACACTGAAGCTTTCTTT. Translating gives CASSGLGSLNTEAFF.

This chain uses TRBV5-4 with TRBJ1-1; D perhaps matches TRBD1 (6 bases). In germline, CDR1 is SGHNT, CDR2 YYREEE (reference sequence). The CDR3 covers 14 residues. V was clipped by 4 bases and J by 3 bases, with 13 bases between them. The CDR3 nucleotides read TGTGCCAGCAGCGCTGGGGCAGGGGACACTGAAGCTTTCTTT. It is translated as CASSAGAGDTEAFF.

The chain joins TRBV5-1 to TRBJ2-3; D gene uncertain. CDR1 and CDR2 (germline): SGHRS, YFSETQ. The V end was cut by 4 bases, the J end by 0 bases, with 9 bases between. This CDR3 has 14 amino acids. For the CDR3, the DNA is TGCGCCAGCAGCCCGTTCCTCAGCACAGATACGCAGTATTTT. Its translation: CASSPFLSTDTQYF.

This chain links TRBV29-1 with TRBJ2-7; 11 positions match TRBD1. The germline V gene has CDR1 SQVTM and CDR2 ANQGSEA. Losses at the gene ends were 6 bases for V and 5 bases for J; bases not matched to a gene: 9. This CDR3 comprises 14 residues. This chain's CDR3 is CSVKDRGREHEQYF. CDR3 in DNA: TGCAGCGTGAAGGACAGGGGGCGCGAACACGAGCAGTACTTC.